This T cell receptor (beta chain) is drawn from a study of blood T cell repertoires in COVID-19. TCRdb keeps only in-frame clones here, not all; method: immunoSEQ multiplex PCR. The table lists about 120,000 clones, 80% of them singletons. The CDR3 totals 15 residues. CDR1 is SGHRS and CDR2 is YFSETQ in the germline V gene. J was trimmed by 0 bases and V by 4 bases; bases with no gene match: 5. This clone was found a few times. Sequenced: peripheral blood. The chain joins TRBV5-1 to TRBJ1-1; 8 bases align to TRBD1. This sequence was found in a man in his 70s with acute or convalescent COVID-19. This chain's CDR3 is CASSRDRGVNTEAFF. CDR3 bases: TGCGCCAGCAGCCGCGACAGGGGAGTGAACACTGAAGCTTTCTTT.